The 27 T cell receptor beta chains given below trace back to one sample, sequenced in a study of cytomegalovirus exposure and HLA in healthy donors (dated by TCRdb to 2016 to 2017). Libraries were constructed by the immunoSEQ multiplex PCR assay. For the multiplex PCR, a mixture combining 60 forward primers for TCR Vbeta segments and 13 reverse primers for TCR Jbeta segments was used. TCRdb took this table from immuneACCESS and kept in-frame rearrangements with V and J called. Such tables lack part of the clones; where checked against another copy, unresolved V genes explain under half of the gap, and the rest is unexplained. The sample yields around 140,000 clones; just under 85% were counted once. Clones ranked in the top ten supply 1.5% to 2.5% of the sample. The sequenced sample consisted of PBMCs. The receptors were gathered from a woman in her thirties or forties in good health and CMV-seronegative.

The genes are TRBV6-6 and TRBJ2-6; the match to TRBD1 covers 8 bases. Germline CDR1 MNHNY, CDR2 SVGAGI (reference sequence). The V and J ends lost 4 bases and 0 bases, in that order; junction bases with no gene match: 2. This CDR3 is 16 amino acids long. The CDR3 coding sequence is TGTGCCAGCAGTTGGACAGGGAACTCTGGGGCCAACGTCCTGACTTTC. Its translation is CASSWTGNSGANVLTF.

The rearrangement uses TRBV27 and TRBJ2-7; D may be TRBD2 (5 bases). Germline CDR1 reads MNHEY; CDR2 reads SMNVEV (reference sequence). The CDR3 is 14 amino acids. Trimming left V 4 bases short and J 2 bases short, with 12 bases between. The CDR3 region is CASSWAGNAYEQYF. The CDR3, as DNA: TGTGCCAGCAGTTGGGCCGGGAATGCCTACGAGCAGTACTTC.

The CDR3 spells CASSLGPGVSYNEQFF. The CDR3 DNA is TGTGCCAGCAGCTTAGGACCGGGAGTGTCCTACAATGAGCAGTTCTTC. The chain combines TRBV7-2 with TRBJ2-1, with D tentatively TRBD2 (6 bases). The CDR3 is 16 amino acids. V lost 1 base, J lost 1 base, and 11 bases lay in between. Germline-derived CDR1 and CDR2 are SGHTA and FQGNSA.

The CDR3 here is CASSVGSPGQGAGAIYF. The CDR3 bases are TGTGCCAGCAGCGTAGGGTCCCCCGGACAGGGGGCCGGGGCCATATATTTT. The V and J genes are TRBV9 and TRBJ1-3, with TRBD1 matching 11 bases. This CDR3 spans 17 amino acids. J was trimmed by 11 bases and V by 0 bases; bases with no gene match: 13. Germline assignment: CDR1 SGDLS and CDR2 YYNGEE.

The chain joins TRBV7-9 to TRBJ2-7; 12 bases fit TRBD2. The germline gives CDR1 SEHNR, CDR2 FQNEAQ (reference sequence). The CDR3 has 18 residues. J lost 5 bases, V lost 5 bases, and 16 bases had no gene match. The CDR3 DNA is TGTGCCAGCAGCCCCAGACTAGCGGGAGCAGAGCTCATGCACGAGCAGTACTTC. Translation: CASSPRLAGAELMHEQYF.

The rearrangement uses TRBV19 and TRBJ2-6; possible D gene TRBD2, 6 bases. The CDR3 contains 16 residues. Germline loops: CDR1 LNHDA, CDR2 SQIVND (reference sequence). Trimming took off 3 bases at V and 0 bases at J, with 9 bases between the two ends. This CDR3 reads CASSIGGYSGANVLTF. CDR3 sequence (DNA): TGTGCCAGTAGTATTGGGGGGTACTCTGGGGCCAACGTCCTGACTTTC.

V usage is TRBV5-1 and J usage is TRBJ2-1, with a tentative D call TRBD2 (5 bases). The CDR3 is 13 amino acids. The ends were cut back, 7 bases at V and 4 bases at J, with 12 bases in the middle. Per germline, CDR1 SGHRS and CDR2 YFSETQ. The CDR3 bases are TGCGCCAGCGCCATGGACTTGTACAATGAGCAGTTCTTC. Its protein is CASAMDLYNEQFF.

This rearrangement joins TRBV5-1 to TRBJ2-5; 11 bases fit TRBD2. The germline V gene encodes CDR1 SGHRS and CDR2 YFSETQ. V was clipped by 10 bases and J by 2 bases; unmatched bases: 10. This CDR3 comprises 15 residues. The CDR3 DNA reads TGCGCCTCCCTAACGGGGACTAGCGGACAAGAGACCCAGTACTTC. Translated: CASLTGTSGQETQYF.

This chain connects TRBV6-5 to TRBJ1-1, with D possibly matching TRBD1 (5 bases). The germline V and J ends were trimmed by 6 bases and 4 bases, with 15 bases remaining between them. The V gene's germline CDR1 is MNHEY and CDR2 SVGAGI. The CDR3 sequence is 14 residues long. CDR3 sequence reads: CASSQSRGSTEAFF. CDR3 DNA sequence: TGTGCCAGCAGCCAGAGTCGGGGGAGCACTGAAGCTTTCTTT.

The rearrangement links TRBV18 to TRBJ2-7; D might be TRBD2 (6 bases). The V gene's germline CDR1 is KGHSH and CDR2 LQKENI. Trimming removed 2 bases from V and 4 bases from J, with 15 bases in between. CDR3 length: 15 amino acids. The CDR3 loop reads CASSPTRGRGYEQYF. Here the CDR3 DNA reads TGTGCCAGCTCACCAACGCGGGGTAGGGGTTACGAGCAGTACTTC.

CDR3 sequence: CASSSGPGQGDHEQYF. In DNA, the CDR3 is TGTGCCAGCAGTTCCGGTCCGGGACAGGGGGACCACGAGCAGTACTTC. The chain links TRBV27 to TRBJ2-7; 11 bases match TRBD1. Trimming cost V 4 bases and J 5 bases; bases outside gene matches: 10. This CDR3 has 16 residues. Germline V gives CDR1 MNHEY, CDR2 SMNVEV (reference sequence).

On this clone: The junction differs from germline at one of its ends, possibly a read error. The genes are TRBV7-9 and TRBJ2-7; 9 bases match TRBD1. Germline CDR1 is SEHNR and CDR2 is FQNEAQ (reference sequence). This CDR3 spans 14 amino acids. CDR3 protein: CSSSTTGGAYEQYF. CDR3 DNA sequence: TGTTCCAGCAGCACGACAGGGGGGGCCTACGAGCAGTACTTC.

The chain joins TRBV30 to TRBJ2-7; D call uncertain. Per germline, CDR1 GTSNPN and CDR2 SVGIG (reference sequence). Trimming took 1 base from V and 0 from J, leaving 10 bases between them. This CDR3 contains 14 residues. CDR3 amino acids: CAWSDPGISYEQYF. Here the CDR3 DNA reads TGTGCCTGGAGTGATCCGGGTATCTCCTACGAGCAGTACTTC.

The gene calls are TRBV9 and TRBJ1-4; D may be TRBD1 (6 bases). The ends were cut back, 4 bases at V and 6 bases at J, with 16 bases in the middle. CDR3 length: 15 residues. CDR1 is SGDLS and CDR2 is YYNGEE in the germline V gene. The CDR3 protein is CASSPAGEPYEKLFF. The DNA for the CDR3 is TGTGCCAGCAGCCCCGCAGGGGAACCCTATGAAAAACTGTTTTTT.

Only one count was recorded for this clone. This chain's CDR3 is CASSPERLASTDTQYF. The CDR3 DNA follows: TGTGCCAGCAGCCCGGAACGACTAGCGAGCACAGATACGCAGTATTTT. V and J are TRBV9 and TRBJ2-3, with 8 bases lining up with TRBD2. The CDR3 has 16 residues. Trimming cost V 4 bases and J 0 bases; bases outside gene matches: 7. Per the germline V gene, CDR1 is SGDLS and CDR2 is YYNGEE.

This clone was recorded a few times. The V and J genes are TRBV4-3 and TRBJ1-1; possible D gene TRBD1, 5 bases. V lost 4 bases to trimming and J lost 3 bases, with 18 bases between them. The CDR3 runs to 16 residues. Germline assignment: CDR1 LGHNA and CDR2 YSLEER. This chain's CDR3 is CASSPRAGRVDTEAFF. Written as DNA, the CDR3 is TGCGCCAGCAGCCCCCGAGCGGGCAGGGTAGACACTGAAGCTTTCTTT.

Written as DNA, the CDR3 is TGTGCCAGCAGATCGGGGGGCGCTTCCTATGGCTACACCTTC. As protein: CASRSGGASYGYTF. The chain links TRBV27 to TRBJ1-2, with a weak D call TRBD1 (6 bases). V lost 6 bases, J lost 4 bases, and 15 bases lay in between. The germline V gene has CDR1 MNHEY and CDR2 SMNVEV (reference sequence). This CDR3 contains 14 residues.

The V and J genes are TRBV27 and TRBJ2-7, with D perhaps matching TRBD2 (5 bases). The CDR3 length is 14 residues. Looked up from germline, CDR1 is MNHEY and CDR2 is SMNVEV (reference sequence). V lost 2 bases to trimming and J lost 3 bases, with 11 bases between them. The DNA of the CDR3 is TGTGCCAGCAGTTTAAATCCCGGGGTCTACGAGCAGTACTTC. It yields the protein CASSLNPGVYEQYF.

The chain combines TRBV6-6 with TRBJ1-4, with 7 bases identical to TRBD1. From germline, CDR1 is MNHNY and CDR2 SVGAGI (reference sequence). CDR3 length: 14 residues. V was clipped by 4 bases and J by 7 bases; unmatched bases: 6. The CDR3 DNA is TGTGCCAGCAGTTCTCGCAGGGACAGTGAAAAACTGTTTTTT. The encoded protein is CASSSRRDSEKLFF.

V is TRBV4-3 and J is TRBJ1-5, with 7 bases aligning to TRBD1. This CDR3 is 20 amino acids long. From germline, CDR1 is LGHNA and CDR2 YSLEER. Trimming removed 0 bases from V and 3 bases from J; junction bases left unmatched: 17. Written as DNA, the CDR3 is TGCGCCAGCAGCCAAGATATAGGGCTGGGGACAGACATATTCAATCAGCCCCAGCATTTT. Translation: CASSQDIGLGTDIFNQPQHF.

The chain carries TRBV19 and TRBJ2-7; maybe TRBD1 (6 bases). V was trimmed by 9 bases and J by 3 bases, leaving 12 bases between them. CDR1 and CDR2 (germline): LNHDA, SQIVND (reference sequence). The CDR3 loop spans 12 amino acids. The CDR3 coding sequence is TGTGCCAGCCGGGACACGCTCTACGAGCAGTACTTC. It translates to CASRDTLYEQYF. The full variable domain, with the rest looked up from reference TRBV19 and TRBJ2-7, is DGGITQSPKYLFRKEGQNVTLSCEQNLNHDAMYWYRQDPGQGLRLIYYSQIVNDFQKGDIAEGYSVSREKKESFPLTVTSAQKNPTAFYLCASRDTLYEQYFGPGTRLTVT.

The chain combines TRBV19 with TRBJ2-5, with TRBD2 matching 7 bases. The J call may be faulty, since TRBJ2-7 better matches the DNA end. Germline CDR1 is LNHDA and CDR2 is SQIVND (reference sequence). This CDR3 has 13 amino acids. CDR3 region: CASSRTSSYEQYF. The CDR3 region has the DNA TGTGCCAGTAGCCGGACTAGCTCCTACGAGCAGTACTTC.

The chain employs TRBV4-1 and TRBJ2-7; 8 bases line up with TRBD2. This CDR3 has 15 amino acids. V lost 1 base to trimming and J lost 2 bases; unmatched junction nucleotides: 4. CDR1 is MGHRA, CDR2 YSYEKL, per germline. CDR3 DNA: TGCGCCAGCAGCCAAGGAAGCGGGAGTCCCTACGAGCAGTACTTC. It codes for CASSQGSGSPYEQYF.

This clone has just a few counts. The genes are TRBV28 and TRBJ2-2, with TRBD1 as a possible D gene (6 bases). Trimming took off 1 base at V and 1 base at J, with 13 bases between the two ends. The CDR3 is 17 amino acids. Germline V CDR1 and CDR2: MDHEN, SYDVKM. DNA for the CDR3: TGTGCCAGCAGTTTATACGTATCCAGGGGGAACACCGGGGAGCTGTTTTTT. Translation: CASSLYVSRGNTGELFF.

The gene calls are TRBV7-3 and TRBJ2-4, with 7 bases that match TRBD2. Germline CDR1 reads SGHTA; CDR2 reads FQGTGA. Trimming removed 0 bases from V and 2 bases from J; junction bases left unmatched: 10. There are 18 residues in the CDR3. The CDR3 is CASSLTGDLGTTKNIQYF. The CDR3 region has the DNA TGTGCCAGCAGCTTAACGGGGGACCTCGGGACTACCAAAAACATTCAGTACTTC.

This clone was picked up one time. The gene calls are TRBV5-8 and TRBJ2-2, with D possibly being TRBD2 (5 bases). The CDR3 length is 14 residues. Trimming shortened V by 3 bases and J by 3 bases, and 9 bases separated the two germline ends. Germline CDR1 reads SGHTS; CDR2 reads YDEGEE. As DNA, the CDR3 is TGTGCCAGCAGCTGGGCCGGGGACACCGGGGAGCTGTTTTTT. This sequence encodes CASSWAGDTGELFF.

The chain links TRBV7-2 to TRBJ2-1; TRBD2 matches 8 bases. V gave up 2 bases and J gave up 4 bases; unmatched junction bases: 7. CDR1 is SGHTA, CDR2 FQGNSA, per germline. CDR3 length equals 16 residues. The DNA of the CDR3 is TGTGCCAGCAGCTTAATCGGGGGGGGACATTACAATGAGCAGTTCTTC. Protein product: CASSLIGGGHYNEQFF.